Below, one T cell receptor (beta chain) is given with its context. TCRbeta library preparation incorporated unique molecular identifiers. A single record per CDR3 protein comes from TCRdb applying MiXCR to the PCR reads. The repertoire holds some 240,000 distinct CDR3 sequences, with more than 10% as singletons. The record originates from a study of T-cell reconstitution after alpha-beta-depleted transplantation in children. CDR3 length: 14 residues. Germline CDR1 and CDR2: MNHEY and SVGAGI. The V and J ends lost 5 bases and 7 bases respectively, with 15 bases between them. Material: PBMCs from the stem cell graft donor, obtained from the stem cell graft. The clonotype originates from a human donor who donated a stem cell graft to a child with acute lymphoblastic leukemia. The gene calls are TRBV6-5 and TRBJ1-5; no clear D. The CDR3 here is CASSKSLRTQPQHF. For the CDR3, the DNA is TGTGCCAGCAGTAAAAGTCTCCGAACACAGCCCCAGCATTTT.